The rows below give T cell receptor beta chains drawn from one sample of a study of T cell repertoires in cytomegalovirus infection. MiXCR, applied by TCRdb to the reads, yields one record per CDR3 protein. The table includes 140,000 to 150,000 distinct CDR3 sequences, 30% to 40% detected once. For these receptors, no antigen is known. The sample consisted of CD8+ T cells from cultured PBMCs, taken from culture after CMV antigen stimulation. All receptors come from a human donor in good health (CMV status not recorded). Some clones in this sample may be carry-over from other donors' samples. The CDR3 runs from the conserved cysteine through the conserved F or W. Each record gives: V gene, D gene, clone size, J gene, CDR3 protein, CDR3 DNA. The D gene is left open where the match is weak. Clone size is shown for a subset of rows, as once, few, many or a class of expanded clone.

v_call: TRBV7-2
d_call: TRBD2
clone_size: many
j_call: TRBJ2-1
cdr3_aa: CASSLALAGVSYNEQFF
cdr3_nt: TGTGCCAGCAGCTTAGCTCTAGCGGGGGTCTCCTACAATGAGCAGTTCTTC

v_call: TRBV6-1
d_call: TRBD1
clone_size: few
j_call: TRBJ2-1
cdr3_aa: CASSESPGQGRREQFF
cdr3_nt: TGTGCCAGCAGTGAAAGTCCGGGACAGGGGAGGAGGGAGCAGTTCTTC

v_call: TRBV7-3
d_call: .
clone_size: .
j_call: TRBJ1-2
cdr3_aa: CASSLGPYNYGYTF
cdr3_nt: TGTGCCAGCAGCTTAGGCCCATATAACTATGGCTACACCTTC

v_call: TRBV12-5
d_call: TRBD2
clone_size: few
j_call: TRBJ2-1
cdr3_aa: CASALAGSYNEQFF
cdr3_nt: TGTGCTAGTGCTTTAGCGGGCTCCTACAATGAGCAGTTCTTC

v_call: TRBV7-9
d_call: .
clone_size: many
j_call: TRBJ1-1
cdr3_aa: CASSSGTMMNTEAFF
cdr3_nt: TGTGCCAGCAGCTCCGGGACAATGATGAACACTGAAGCTTTCTTT

v_call: TRBV2
d_call: TRBD1
clone_size: few
j_call: TRBJ2-5
cdr3_aa: CASSTRGRETQYF
cdr3_nt: TGTGCCAGCAGTACAAGGGGGCGGGAGACCCAGTACTTC

v_call: TRBV6-1
d_call: TRBD1
clone_size: few
j_call: TRBJ1-1
cdr3_aa: CASSSLTGEFPEAFF
cdr3_nt: TGTGCCAGCAGTTCTCTGACAGGGGAGTTTCCTGAAGCTTTCTTT

v_call: TRBV12-3/TRBV12-4
d_call: .
clone_size: .
j_call: TRBJ1-5
cdr3_aa: CASSPRGLVNQPQHF
cdr3_nt: TGTGCCAGCAGTCCGCGGGGGCTAGTGAATCAGCCCCAGCATTTT

v_call: TRBV7-8
d_call: TRBD1
clone_size: few
j_call: TRBJ2-5
cdr3_aa: CASSLAAGGQETQYF
cdr3_nt: TGTGCCAGCAGCTTAGCTGCAGGGGGCCAAGAGACCCAGTACTTC

v_call: TRBV12-3/TRBV12-4
d_call: TRBD1
clone_size: .
j_call: TRBJ1-1
cdr3_aa: CASRHRGDEAFF
cdr3_nt: TGTGCCAGCAGACACAGGGGCGATGAAGCTTTCTTT

v_call: TRBV7-4
d_call: .
clone_size: few
j_call: TRBJ1-1
cdr3_aa: CASSPSGGTEAFF
cdr3_nt: TGTGCCAGCAGCCCTTCGGGGGGGACTGAAGCTTTCTTT

v_call: TRBV6-6
d_call: TRBD1
clone_size: .
j_call: TRBJ2-7
cdr3_aa: CASSYMAGGAVDEQYF
cdr3_nt: TGTGCCAGCAGTTACATGGCAGGGGGCGCGGTGGACGAGCAGTACTTC

v_call: TRBV12-3/TRBV12-4
d_call: .
clone_size: .
j_call: TRBJ1-5
cdr3_aa: CASSYTPGQYSNQPQHF
cdr3_nt: TGTGCCAGCAGTTACACCCCCGGACAGTATAGCAATCAGCCCCAGCATTTT

v_call: TRBV19
d_call: TRBD1
clone_size: .
j_call: TRBJ1-2
cdr3_aa: CASSPGTASFNYGYTF
cdr3_nt: TGTGCCAGTAGTCCTGGGACAGCCTCTTTCAACTATGGCTACACCTTC

v_call: TRBV27
d_call: .
clone_size: .
j_call: TRBJ1-1
cdr3_aa: CASSLYRDTAEAFF
cdr3_nt: TGTGCCAGCAGTTTGTACAGGGACACGGCTGAAGCTTTCTTT

v_call: TRBV6-5
d_call: .
clone_size: .
j_call: TRBJ2-1
cdr3_aa: CASSPGVYEQFF
cdr3_nt: TGTGCCAGCAGCCCTGGGGTGTATGAGCAGTTCTTC

v_call: TRBV2
d_call: TRBD2
clone_size: .
j_call: TRBJ2-3
cdr3_aa: CASNLGGAGDTQYF
cdr3_nt: TGTGCCAGCAACCTCGGGGGGGCGGGAGATACGCAGTATTTT

v_call: TRBV9
d_call: .
clone_size: .
j_call: TRBJ2-5
cdr3_aa: CASSSIGTPSETQYF
cdr3_nt: TGTGCCAGCAGCTCCATTGGGACACCCTCTGAGACCCAGTACTTC

v_call: TRBV7-9
d_call: .
clone_size: few
j_call: TRBJ2-7
cdr3_aa: CASSGKFGPAEEQYF
cdr3_nt: TGTGCCAGCAGCGGGAAATTTGGGCCAGCCGAAGAGCAGTACTTC

v_call: TRBV15
d_call: TRBD2
clone_size: few
j_call: TRBJ2-3
cdr3_aa: CATSTSGGATDTQYF
cdr3_nt: TGTGCCACCAGCACTAGCGGGGGGGCCACAGATACGCAGTATTTT

v_call: TRBV6-6
d_call: .
clone_size: .
j_call: TRBJ2-1
cdr3_aa: CASSYSDRYNEQFF
cdr3_nt: TGTGCCAGCAGTTACTCAGACAGGTACAATGAGCAGTTCTTC

v_call: TRBV7-2
d_call: .
clone_size: .
j_call: TRBJ1-1
cdr3_aa: CASSPPFWNTEAFF
cdr3_nt: TGTGCCAGCAGCCCCCCCTTCTGGAACACTGAAGCTTTCTTT

v_call: TRBV20-1
d_call: TRBD1
clone_size: .
j_call: TRBJ2-7
cdr3_aa: CSADDGTGLSYEQYF
cdr3_nt: TGCAGTGCTGATGACGGGACAGGGCTCTCCTACGAGCAGTACTTC

v_call: TRBV20-1
d_call: .
clone_size: .
j_call: TRBJ2-1
cdr3_aa: CSARVANSGNEQFF
cdr3_nt: TGCAGTGCTAGAGTTGCGAATTCTGGCAATGAGCAGTTCTTC

v_call: TRBV28
d_call: .
clone_size: many
j_call: TRBJ2-7
cdr3_aa: CASSLGAPEQYF
cdr3_nt: TGTGCCAGCAGTTTGGGGGCACCCGAGCAGTACTTC

v_call: TRBV4-1
d_call: TRBD1
clone_size: .
j_call: TRBJ2-1
cdr3_aa: CASSQYSGGKDEQFF
cdr3_nt: TGCGCCAGCAGCCAATATTCAGGGGGAAAAGATGAGCAGTTCTTC

v_call: TRBV27
d_call: TRBD2
clone_size: few
j_call: TRBJ2-5
cdr3_aa: CASSLTSGGAAMTQYF
cdr3_nt: TGTGCCAGCAGTTTAACCAGCGGGGGGGCGGCTATGACCCAGTACTTC

v_call: TRBV27
d_call: .
clone_size: .
j_call: TRBJ2-7
cdr3_aa: CASSLFFSRGDSREQYF
cdr3_nt: TGTGCCAGCAGTTTATTCTTCAGTCGCGGGGACTCTCGGGAGCAGTACTTC

v_call: TRBV2
d_call: .
clone_size: .
j_call: TRBJ2-3
cdr3_aa: CASSEWLEKRDTQYF
cdr3_nt: TGTGCCAGCAGTGAGTGGTTAGAGAAGAGAGATACGCAGTATTTT

v_call: TRBV11-2
d_call: .
clone_size: few
j_call: TRBJ1-1
cdr3_aa: CASSLEWTSNTEAFF
cdr3_nt: TGTGCCAGCAGCTTAGAGTGGACCTCGAACACTGAAGCTTTCTTT

v_call: TRBV5-4
d_call: TRBD1
clone_size: many
j_call: TRBJ2-7
cdr3_aa: CASSLVDRGFEQYF
cdr3_nt: TGTGCCAGCAGCTTGGTGGACAGGGGTTTCGAGCAGTACTTC

v_call: TRBV27
d_call: TRBD2
clone_size: few
j_call: TRBJ2-1
cdr3_aa: CASSSLAVREYNEQFF
cdr3_nt: TGTGCCAGCAGTTCCCTAGCGGTTCGAGAGTACAATGAGCAGTTCTTC

v_call: TRBV7-4
d_call: .
clone_size: .
j_call: TRBJ2-7
cdr3_aa: CASRGAIVYEQYF
cdr3_nt: TGTGCCAGCAGGGGGGCAATAGTCTACGAGCAGTACTTC

v_call: TRBV19
d_call: .
clone_size: .
j_call: TRBJ2-7
cdr3_aa: CASSIGYGTTAFYEQYF
cdr3_nt: TGTGCCAGTAGTATTGGTTACGGGACCACGGCCTTCTACGAGCAGTACTTC

v_call: TRBV7-2
d_call: .
clone_size: once
j_call: TRBJ1-2
cdr3_aa: CASSKAIYGYTF
cdr3_nt: TGTGCCAGCAGCAAAGCTATCTATGGCTACACCTTC

v_call: TRBV2
d_call: TRBD1
clone_size: .
j_call: TRBJ2-7
cdr3_aa: CASYDSGQRQDEQYF
cdr3_nt: TGTGCCAGTTACGACTCGGGACAGCGCCAGGACGAGCAGTACTTC

v_call: TRBV27
d_call: TRBD2
clone_size: .
j_call: TRBJ2-7
cdr3_aa: CASSLTGTSGPTPAYEQYF
cdr3_nt: TGTGCCAGCAGTTTGACCGGGACTAGCGGGCCCACGCCCGCCTACGAGCAGTACTTC

v_call: TRBV7-9
d_call: TRBD2
clone_size: many
j_call: TRBJ2-7
cdr3_aa: CASSPPRTRVYEQYF
cdr3_nt: TGTGCCAGCAGCCCCCCCCGGACTAGAGTCTACGAGCAGTACTTC

v_call: TRBV2
d_call: .
clone_size: many
j_call: TRBJ1-1
cdr3_aa: CASSEFQKNEAFF
cdr3_nt: TGTGCCAGCAGTGAATTCCAGAAGAATGAAGCTTTCTTT

v_call: TRBV7-9
d_call: .
clone_size: few
j_call: TRBJ2-3
cdr3_aa: CASRPSEGGPSTDTQYF
cdr3_nt: TGTGCCAGCAGGCCCAGCGAAGGTGGTCCTAGCACAGATACGCAGTATTTT

v_call: TRBV3-1
d_call: .
clone_size: .
j_call: TRBJ2-2
cdr3_aa: CASSHRRLAGELFF
cdr3_nt: TGTGCCAGCAGCCACCGGAGACTAGCCGGGGAGCTGTTTTTT

v_call: TRBV7-9
d_call: TRBD1
clone_size: .
j_call: TRBJ1-2
cdr3_aa: CASEMGTGHYGYTF
cdr3_nt: TGTGCCAGCGAAATGGGGACAGGGCACTATGGCTACACCTTC